Below, 20 T cell receptor beta chains from the same sample are listed, as sequenced in a study of shared clonotypes between healthy human individuals. The table came from immunoSEQ multiplex PCR; TCRdb's copy has only in-frame clones and leaves some out. The data contain approximately 2,200,000 clones, under 95% of them seen just once; the ten biggest clones take up about 1.8%. Naive CD8 cells, CD45RO-negative and positively selected for CCR7, excluded terminally differentiated effector memory CD45RA+ cells. Material for sequencing was naive CD8+ T cells from PBMCs. These receptors came from a man aged 18 to 29 in good health. Some clones in this sample may be carry-over from other donors' samples.

The chain is built from TRBV9 and TRBJ2-1, with 10 bases fitting TRBD2. The CDR3 extends over 14 amino acids. Germline trimming cut 3 bases from V and 6 bases from J; bases unmatched to any gene: 3. CDR1 is SGDLS, CDR2 YYNGEE, per germline. The CDR3 coding sequence is TGTGCCAGCAGCGGGGGACTAGCGAGCAATGAGCAGTTCTTC. The encoded protein is CASSGGLASNEQFF.

The table lists this clone with a few counts. CDR3 nucleotides: TGTGCCAGCAGCTTAGCGATGAGCCCCCAGGACTATGGCTACACCTTC. Translating it yields CASSLAMSPQDYGYTF. This chain uses TRBV7-9 with TRBJ1-2, with no clear D. The germline V gene has CDR1 SEHNR and CDR2 FQNEAQ (reference sequence). This CDR3 is 16 amino acids long. The germline V and J ends were trimmed by 0 bases and 3 bases, with 14 bases remaining between them.

The chain has TRBV6-5 and TRBJ2-3, with 8 bases that match TRBD2. After removal of 5 bases from V and 5 bases from J, the junction contained 3 bases not matched to a gene. The CDR3 totals 13 residues. Per germline, CDR1 MNHEY and CDR2 SVGAGI. CDR3 sequence reads: CASSEGLVDTQYF. The CDR3 DNA reads TGTGCCAGCAGTGAGGGACTAGTAGATACGCAGTATTTT.

The chain is built from TRBV9 and TRBJ1-1, with D tentatively TRBD1 (5 bases). The CDR3 runs to 14 residues. V was trimmed by 4 bases and J by 1 base, leaving 11 bases between them. CDR1 and CDR2 from the germline V gene are SGDLS and YYNGEE. CDR3 residues: CASSPPTANTEAFF. The CDR3 region has the DNA TGTGCCAGCAGCCCGCCGACAGCGAACACTGAAGCTTTCTTT.

This chain links TRBV28 with TRBJ1-1; D gene uncertain. CDR1 MDHEN and CDR2 SYDVKM come from the germline V gene. V shed 3 bases and J shed 4 bases, with 15 bases lying between them. This CDR3 is 15 amino acids long. The DNA of the CDR3 is TGTGCCAGCAGTTTCCAACCTGAGTCAAGCACTGAAGCTTTCTTT. Encoded protein: CASSFQPESSTEAFF.

The rearrangement joins TRBV2 to TRBJ2-5; 16 positions agree with TRBD2. Germline V lookup: CDR1 SNHLY, CDR2 FYNNEI. The V segment lost 4 bases and the J segment 3 bases; nucleotides outside the gene matches: 11. This CDR3 is built from 19 residues. The CDR3 DNA sequence: TGTGCCAGCAGTGGAGAACCGGGACTAGCGGGAGGGCCCGAAGAGACCCAGTACTTC. The encoded protein is CASSGEPGLAGGPEETQYF.

The genes are TRBV28 and TRBJ2-3; 9 bases fit TRBD2. The CDR3 consists of 16 residues. Per the germline V gene, CDR1 is MDHEN and CDR2 is SYDVKM. With 6 bases clipped from V and 0 bases from J, the junction kept 7 bases outside the gene matches. The CDR3 reads CASRGLALVSTDTQYF. The DNA of the CDR3 is TGTGCCAGCAGGGGACTAGCCTTAGTTAGCACAGATACGCAGTATTTT.

Comment on this clone: The identical CDR3 is also encoded by other nucleotide sequences in the sample. The V call is TRBV27, the J call TRBJ2-1, with D possibly TRBD2 on 6 matching bases. The CDR3 length is 16 residues. Trimming removed 0 bases from V and 0 bases from J, with 9 bases in between. Looked up from germline, CDR1 is MNHEY and CDR2 is SMNVEV (reference sequence). The CDR3 region is CASSLSGLSSYNEQFF. Written as DNA, the CDR3 is TGTGCCAGCAGTTTATCCGGACTATCCTCCTACAATGAGCAGTTCTTC.

The rearrangement uses TRBV27 and TRBJ2-4, with 9 bases identical to TRBD2. This CDR3 contains 17 residues. Germline V gene lookup returns CDR1 MNHEY and CDR2 SMNVEV (reference sequence). V trimming: 4 bases; J trimming: 2 bases; junction bases outside the gene matches: 9. For the CDR3, the DNA is TGTGCCAGCAGTTCCCCCTTTAGCGGGAGATCCAAAAACATTCAGTACTTC. Translating it yields CASSSPFSGRSKNIQYF.

This chain joins TRBV27 and TRBJ2-3, with 8 positions matching TRBD1. The CDR3 loop spans 13 amino acids. Trimming cost V 5 bases and J 4 bases; bases outside gene matches: 2. The germline CDR1 and CDR2 sequences are MNHEY and SMNVEV (reference sequence). The CDR3 sequence: CASSMDRADTQYF. Written as DNA, the CDR3 is TGTGCCAGCAGTATGGACAGGGCAGATACGCAGTATTTT.

V usage is TRBV7-8 and J usage is TRBJ2-1; the match to TRBD2 covers 11 bases. In germline, CDR1 is SGHVS, CDR2 FQNEAQ. The junction had 4 bases not matched to a gene; V was cut back by 2 bases and J by 4 bases. The CDR3 has 16 amino acids. CDR3 bases: TGTGCCAGCAGCTTAATGGCTAGCGGGAGGTACAATGAGCAGTTCTTC. Translating it yields CASSLMASGRYNEQFF.

J is TRBJ2-2 and V is TRBV28; D gene unclear. Between the trimmed V and J ends, which lost 6 bases and 0 bases, there was a span of 20 bases. CDR1 and CDR2 (germline): MDHEN, SYDVKM. The CDR3 contains 18 residues. The CDR3 is CASSRASWGYANTGELFF. The CDR3 DNA is TGTGCCAGCAGCCGAGCCTCCTGGGGTTACGCGAACACCGGGGAGCTGTTTTTT.

The rearrangement links TRBV6-1 to TRBJ1-2; no reliable D call. Deletions cut 2 bases from V and 2 bases from J, with 12 bases between. The CDR3 runs to 15 residues. Germline V lookup: CDR1 MNHNS, CDR2 SASEGT. For the CDR3, the DNA is TGTGCCAGCAGTGAATCCCTCGGTAGGAACTATGGCTACACCTTC. Its translation: CASSESLGRNYGYTF.

The chain uses TRBV14 and TRBJ2-3; D is undetermined. The CDR3 is 14 amino acids. Germline V gene data show CDR1 as SGHDN and CDR2 as FVKESK. The ends were cut back, 3 bases at V and 3 bases at J, with 10 bases in the middle. The CDR3 bases are TGTGCCAGCAGCCAGTTGGCCGAGACAGATACGCAGTATTTT. Protein product: CASSQLAETDTQYF.

The V call is TRBV4-2, the J call TRBJ2-1, with a tentative D call TRBD2 (6 bases). Trimming stripped 1 base from V and 2 bases from J, with 12 bases between. CDR3 size: 16 residues. Germline assignment: CDR1 LGHNA and CDR2 YNFKEQ. The CDR3 sequence is CASSQGGVLTYNEQFF. The CDR3 DNA sequence: TGTGCCAGCAGCCAAGGGGGGGTCCTCACCTACAATGAGCAGTTCTTC.

The CDR3 sequence: CASSLVDRPFYGYTF. CDR3 nucleotide sequence: TGTGCCAGCAGCTTAGTAGACAGGCCTTTCTATGGCTACACCTTC. This chain links TRBV7-2 with TRBJ1-2, with D possibly matching TRBD1 (6 bases). Per germline, CDR1 SGHTA and CDR2 FQGNSA. V lost 1 base and J 4 bases, leaving 13 bases between the germline ends. CDR3 length equals 15 residues.

V gene TRBV4-2 combines with J gene TRBJ1-5, with 9 bases fitting TRBD1. Germline loops: CDR1 LGHNA, CDR2 YNFKEQ. V lost 1 base and J lost 3; bases outside the gene matches: 19. The CDR3 is 21 amino acids. The CDR3 is CASSQGSHYLGQGRDNQPQHF. Here the CDR3 DNA reads TGTGCCAGCAGCCAAGGGTCCCATTACTTGGGACAGGGAAGGGACAATCAGCCCCAGCATTTT.

The V call is TRBV11-2, the J call TRBJ1-1, with unresolved D. Deletions cut 5 bases from V and 0 bases from J, with 4 bases between. Germline-derived CDR1 and CDR2 are SGHAT and FQNNGV. The CDR3 has 12 residues. In DNA, the CDR3 is TGTGCCAGCAGCGCTATGAACACTGAAGCTTTCTTT. This translates into CASSAMNTEAFF.

V is TRBV27 and J is TRBJ2-1; weak D call: TRBD1 (5 bases). The CDR3 sequence is 13 residues long. Germline V gene data show CDR1 as MNHEY and CDR2 as SMNVEV (reference sequence). Trimming left V 5 bases short and J 10 bases short, with 15 bases between. The CDR3 protein is CASSPRQILEQFF. CDR3 bases: TGTGCCAGCAGTCCCCGACAGATTCTCGAGCAGTTCTTC.

This chain connects TRBV13 to TRBJ1-5, with D tentatively TRBD1 (5 bases). The CDR3 extends over 14 amino acids. CDR1 and CDR2 from the germline V gene are PRHDT and FYEKMQ (reference sequence). Trimming stripped 5 bases from V and 4 bases from J, with 12 bases between. The CDR3 spells CASSHGRGNQPQHF. CDR3 bases: TGTGCCAGCAGCCACGGACGGGGGAATCAGCCCCAGCATTTT.